This TCR beta chain was sequenced for a study of blood T cell repertoires in COVID-19. This clone occurred a few times. Generated by immunoSEQ multiplex PCR, the TCRdb table keeps only in-frame clones and is missing some. Of around 190,000 clones detected, about four fifths appear once; the ten largest clones hold about 7%. The CDR3 sequence is 15 residues long. Trimming cost V 4 bases and J 0 bases; bases outside gene matches: 6. The V gene's germline CDR1 is SGDLS and CDR2 YYNGEE. The sequence came from a man in his 70s with active or convalescent COVID-19. The sample was peripheral blood. The rearrangement joins TRBV9 to TRBJ1-2, with 7 nucleotides matching TRBD1. This CDR3 reads CASSRGQIPNYGYTF. The CDR3 DNA is TGTGCCAGCAGCCGGGGACAGATACCTAACTATGGCTACACCTTC.